This T cell receptor beta chain was retrieved from a study of shared clonotypes between healthy human individuals. Overall study results and limits: Against clonotypes common to all four donors, non-shared ones had lower generation probabilities. Rarefaction revealed incomplete sorted-subset sequencing despite large depth.

Donors had no recently reported acute infections or vaccinations and were HIV-negative. The assay was immunoSEQ multiplex PCR, and TCRdb's table has in-frame clones only and misses some. The sample comprises about 1.1 million clones, around three quarters of which are singletons, and about 0.89% rests with the top ten. Concerning this clone: The antigen remains undetermined.

CDR1 SGHAT and CDR2 FQNNGV come from the germline V gene. The CDR3 is 15 amino acids. V gave up 3 bases and J gave up 5 bases; unmatched junction bases: 9. The sequence came from a man aged 18 to 29 in good health. Some clones in this sample may be carry-over from other donors' samples. The sample consisted of memory CD4+ T cells from PBMCs. Documented subset: CD45RA-negative fraction. The chain is built from TRBV11-2 and TRBJ1-1, with 7 positions matching TRBD1. The DNA of the CDR3 is TGTGCCAGCAGCTTTCTGAGGGGGCCGGTGACTGAAGCTTTCTTT. Amino acids: CASSFLRGPVTEAFF.